The clone carrying this TCR beta chain was seen ten or more times. The data were taken from a study of molecular identifiers for immune sequencing clone quantification. From the PCR reads, TCRdb called clonotypes with MiXCR, one entry per CDR3 protein. Of about 86,000 distinct CDR3 sequences in the sample, approximately 25% were seen once. Between the trimmed V and J ends, which lost 2 bases and 7 bases, there was a span of 24 bases. Germline V lookup: CDR1 SQVTM, CDR2 ANQGSEA. The CDR3 is 17 amino acids. Sequencing input: naive CD8+ T cells from blood, with Jurkat cell RNA spiked in. Documented subset: FACS-sorted CD8+CD4-CCR7+CD45RA+ naive T cells. This sequence joins TRBV29-1 and TRBJ2-1; D may be TRBD1 or TRBD2 (6 bases each). The sequence came from a human donor in good health. Some libraries in this study had Jurkat cell RNA spiked in. CDR3 sequence (DNA): TGCAGCGTTGAAACGGAGTACACCGGGGGCGCTTGGAATGAGCAGTTCTTC. Protein: CSVETEYTGGAWNEQFF.